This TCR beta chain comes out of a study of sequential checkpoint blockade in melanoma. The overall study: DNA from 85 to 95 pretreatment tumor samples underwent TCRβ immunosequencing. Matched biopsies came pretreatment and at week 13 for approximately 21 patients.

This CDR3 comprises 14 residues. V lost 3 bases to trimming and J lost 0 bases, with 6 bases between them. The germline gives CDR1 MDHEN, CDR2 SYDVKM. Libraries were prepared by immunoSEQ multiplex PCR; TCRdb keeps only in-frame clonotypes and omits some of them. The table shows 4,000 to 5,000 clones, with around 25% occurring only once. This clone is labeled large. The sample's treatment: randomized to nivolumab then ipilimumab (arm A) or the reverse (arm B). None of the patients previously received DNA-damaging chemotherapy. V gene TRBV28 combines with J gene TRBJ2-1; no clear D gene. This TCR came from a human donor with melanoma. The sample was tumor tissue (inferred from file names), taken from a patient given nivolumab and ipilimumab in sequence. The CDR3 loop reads CASSFGNSYNEQFF. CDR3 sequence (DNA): TGTGCCAGCAGTTTTGGAAACTCCTACAATGAGCAGTTCTTC.